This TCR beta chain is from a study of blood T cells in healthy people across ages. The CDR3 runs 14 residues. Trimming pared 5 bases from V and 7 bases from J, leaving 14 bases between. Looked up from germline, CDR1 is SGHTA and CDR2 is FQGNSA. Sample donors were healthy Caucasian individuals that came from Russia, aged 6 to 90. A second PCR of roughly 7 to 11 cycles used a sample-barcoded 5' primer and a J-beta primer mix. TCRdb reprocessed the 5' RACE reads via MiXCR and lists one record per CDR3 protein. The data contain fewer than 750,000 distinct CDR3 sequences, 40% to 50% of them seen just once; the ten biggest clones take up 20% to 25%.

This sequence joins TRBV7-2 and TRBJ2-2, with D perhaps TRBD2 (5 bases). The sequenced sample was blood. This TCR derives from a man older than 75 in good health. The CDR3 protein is CASSLEGFGGELFF. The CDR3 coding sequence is TGTGCCAGCAGCCTTGAGGGCTTCGGCGGGGAGCTGTTTTTT.